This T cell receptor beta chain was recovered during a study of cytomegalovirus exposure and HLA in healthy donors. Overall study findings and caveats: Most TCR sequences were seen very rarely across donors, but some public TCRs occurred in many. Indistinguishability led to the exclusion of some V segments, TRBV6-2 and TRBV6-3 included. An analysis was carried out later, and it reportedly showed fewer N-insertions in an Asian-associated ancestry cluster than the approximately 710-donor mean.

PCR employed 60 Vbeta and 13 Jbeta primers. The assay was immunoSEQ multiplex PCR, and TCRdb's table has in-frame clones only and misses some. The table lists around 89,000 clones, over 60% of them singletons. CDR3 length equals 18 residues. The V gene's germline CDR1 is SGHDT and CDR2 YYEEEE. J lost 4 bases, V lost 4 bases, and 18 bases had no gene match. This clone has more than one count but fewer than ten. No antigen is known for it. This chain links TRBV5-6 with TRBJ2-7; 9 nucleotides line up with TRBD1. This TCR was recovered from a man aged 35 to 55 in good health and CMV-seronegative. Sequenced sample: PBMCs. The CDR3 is CASSAKVRTGGVYYEQYF. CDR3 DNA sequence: TGTGCCAGCAGCGCTAAAGTTAGAACAGGGGGCGTTTATTACGAGCAGTACTTC.